The next 4 T cell receptor beta chains were all read from a single sample in a study of naive and memory T cell subsets. Both TRBC1 and TRBC2 were covered by a beta constant-region primer of two equimolar oligonucleotides. Each CDR3 protein gets one entry after TCRdb re-called the UMI-ligation and nested PCR reads with MiXCR. The sample consists of some 100,000 distinct CDR3 sequences, about 6.5% of them appearing once. Specimen: central memory CD4+ T cells from blood. Every receptor here comes from a human donor in good health.

This clonotype appeared many times. This sequence joins TRBV5-1 and TRBJ1-5; D possibly corresponds to TRBD1 (6 bases). Germline CDR1 is SGHRS and CDR2 is YFSETQ. Trimming stripped 4 bases from V and 3 bases from J, with 14 bases between. CDR3 length: 15 amino acids. In DNA form, the CDR3 reads TGCGCCAGCAGCGAGGGGGGATCCCTCAATCAGCCCCAGCATTTT. This encodes CASSEGGSLNQPQHF.

This clonotype has ten or more counts. The gene calls are TRBV7-2 and TRBJ2-1; D may be TRBD2 (5 bases). The CDR3 loop spans 14 amino acids. The V gene lost 2 bases and the J gene lost 6 bases, with 11 bases spanning the gap. Looked up from germline, CDR1 is SGHTA and CDR2 is FQGNSA. CDR3 sequence (DNA): TGTGCCAGCAGCTTACTACGGGGAGTCAATGAGCAGTTCTTC. As protein: CASSLLRGVNEQFF. The full variable domain, with the rest looked up from reference TRBV7-2 and TRBJ2-1, is GAGVSQSPSNKVTEKGKDVELRCDPISGHTALYWYRQSLGQGLEFLIYFQGNSAPDKSGLPSDRFSAERTGGSVSTLTIQRTQQEDSAVYLCASSLLRGVNEQFFGPGTRLTVL.

This clonotype turned up a few times. J is TRBJ1-5 and V is TRBV6-4, with D possibly being TRBD1 (5 bases). Germline-derived CDR1 and CDR2 are MRHNA and SNTAGT. Trimming pared 6 bases from V and 6 bases from J, leaving 18 bases between. This CDR3 contains 15 residues. CDR3 region: CASSPGPQVGQPQHF. The CDR3, as DNA: TGTGCCAGCAGCCCGGGGCCGCAAGTGGGTCAGCCCCAGCATTTT.

Ten or more counts support this clonotype. V gene TRBV10-2 combines with J gene TRBJ1-2; perhaps TRBD1 as D (5 bases). Trimming shortened V by 4 bases and J by 0 bases, and 12 bases separated the two germline ends. Germline loops: CDR1 WSHSY, CDR2 SAAADI. This CDR3 contains 15 residues. The CDR3 DNA follows: TGCGCCAGCAGTGCCGCGGACACCACTAACTATGGCTACACCTTC. It specifies CASSAADTTNYGYTF.